The 27 T cell receptor beta chains below come from one sample, sequenced in a study of T cells in Graves' hyperthyroidism and ophthalmopathy. RNA transcripts were the template for amplifying TCR beta CDR3 regions. The primer set for the first-round RT-PCR of the TCR CDR3 was HTBI. One entry per CDR3 protein, called by TCRdb with MiXCR from the multiplex PCR reads. This table holds about 580,000 distinct CDR3 sequences, about half found once. The sequenced sample was peripheral blood or thyroid tissue (not recorded which). The source of these receptors is a young woman with Graves' hyperthyroidism.

The chain joins TRBV20-1 to TRBJ1-1, with D hard to call. The germline CDR1 and CDR2 sequences are DFQATT and SNEGSKA (reference sequence). This CDR3 has 12 residues. Trimming took 3 bases from V and 3 from J, leaving 8 bases between them. CDR3 sequence (DNA): TGCAGTGCTAGTCACAGAGACACTGAAGCTTTCTTT. Protein: CSASHRDTEAFF.

The chain recombines TRBV20-1 with TRBJ2-1, with D perhaps matching TRBD2 (6 bases). The CDR3 is made up of 16 amino acids. Trimming shortened V by 2 bases and J by 7 bases, and 21 bases separated the two germline ends. The germline V gene encodes CDR1 DFQATT and CDR2 SNEGSKA (reference sequence). The CDR3 nucleotides are TGCAGTGCTAGACCCGCAATCCGGGAGAAAGGAAATGAGCAGTTCTTC. The encoded protein is CSARPAIREKGNEQFF.

This clonotype has a count of ten or more. Germline is not matched at one junction end, which may reflect a read error. The chain recombines TRBV7-7 with TRBJ2-5; 12 bases are shared with TRBD2. The CDR3 contains 18 residues. Germline V CDR1 and CDR2: SSHAT, FNYEAQ (reference sequence). CDR3 region: CASSSTSGRGRGQETQYF. CDR3 coding DNA: TGTGCTAGCAGTTCGACTAGCGGGAGAGGGAGGGGCCAAGAGACCCAGTACTTC.

This clonotype was counted ten times or more. This sequence joins TRBV6-1 and TRBJ1-1, with 8 bases matching TRBD1. Germline V lookup: CDR1 MNHNS, CDR2 SASEGT. The length of the CDR3 is 15 residues. V shed 10 bases, J shed 1 base, and the junction held 11 bases outside the gene matches. The CDR3 DNA sequence: TGTGCCATCACCGCTCAGGGGGCGAAGAACACTGAAGCTTTCTTT. Protein product: CAITAQGAKNTEAFF.

This clonotype was detected ten times or more. J is TRBJ1-1 and V is TRBV11-3, with 7 bases identical to TRBD1. The CDR3 loop spans 15 amino acids. The junction had 1 base not matched to a gene; V was cut back by 0 bases and J by 0 bases. Germline CDR1 reads SGHNT; CDR2 reads YENEEA. The CDR3 DNA reads TGTGCCAGCAGCTTAGAGGGACAGATGAACACTGAAGCTTTCTTT. Translated: CASSLEGQMNTEAFF.

This clonotype came up many times. V is TRBV6-5 and J is TRBJ1-1; D call uncertain. Looked up from germline, CDR1 is MNHEY and CDR2 is SVGAGI. This CDR3 has 13 amino acids. V lost 7 bases and J 1 base, leaving 10 bases between the germline ends. The chain's CDR3 is CASNNARNTEAFF. CDR3 nucleotide sequence: TGTGCCAGCAATAATGCCAGGAACACTGAAGCTTTCTTT.

This clonotype showed up just a few times. The CDR3 reads CASSWSGGQNTEAFF. In DNA, the CDR3 is TGTGCCAGCAGTTGGTCAGGGGGCCAGAACACTGAAGCTTTCTTT. The chain employs TRBV27 and TRBJ1-1, with 8 bases identical to TRBD1. The trim removed 4 bases at V and 1 base at J, leaving 5 bases unmatched. CDR3 length: 15 residues. Looked up from germline, CDR1 is MNHEY and CDR2 is SMNVEV (reference sequence).

This chain joins TRBV5-1 and TRBJ2-7; maybe TRBD2 (6 bases). In germline, CDR1 is SGHRS, CDR2 YFSETQ. V was trimmed by 4 bases and J by 7 bases, leaving 21 bases between them. CDR3 size: 15 residues. As DNA, the CDR3 is TGCGCCAGCAGCCGGACGGGAGTGGGTTACAATGAGCAGTACTTC. Translation gives CASSRTGVGYNEQYF.

The rearrangement joins TRBV20-1 to TRBJ2-7, with TRBD2 matching 11 bases. Germline assignment: CDR1 DFQATT and CDR2 SNEGSKA (reference sequence). This CDR3 has 14 residues. Trimming took 6 bases from V and 7 from J; bases not matched to a gene: 11. CDR3 residues: CSASTSGSPEEQYF. CDR3 nucleotide sequence: TGCAGTGCGTCAACTAGCGGGAGCCCGGAAGAGCAGTACTTC.

In DNA, the CDR3 is TGTGCCAGCAGCGGTCCCGGGACTAGCGGGAAAGCCTACAATGAGCAGTTCTTC. It specifies CASSGPGTSGKAYNEQFF. This chain connects TRBV7-9 to TRBJ2-1; TRBD2 agrees at 13 bases. This CDR3 spans 18 amino acids. Germline V gene lookup returns CDR1 SEHNR and CDR2 FQNEAQ (reference sequence). The V gene end was trimmed by 5 bases and the J gene end by 2 bases; junction bases not matched to a gene: 9.

This rearrangement joins TRBV29-1 to TRBJ1-6, with D maybe TRBD1 (6 bases). From germline, CDR1 is SQVTM and CDR2 ANQGSEA. The CDR3 length is 13 residues. The V gene lost 4 bases and the J gene lost 8 bases, with 12 bases spanning the gap. CDR3 coding DNA: TGCAGCGTTGCCCGGGACATGGATTCACCCCTCCACTTT. Translated, it gives CSVARDMDSPLHF.

The CDR3 DNA reads TGTGCCACCCTGGGGCAAGGACTCGACAATGAGCAGTTCTTC. Translated: CATLGQGLDNEQFF. The V and J genes are TRBV10-3 and TRBJ2-1, with D possibly called TRBD1 or TRBD2 (5 bases each). Deletions cut 10 bases from V and 5 bases from J, with 18 bases between. The CDR3 spans 14 residues. Germline-derived CDR1 and CDR2 are ENHRY and SYGVKD.

At least ten counts were recorded for this clonotype. This chain connects TRBV20-1 to TRBJ2-5, with D possibly being TRBD2 (5 bases). V lost 6 bases and J 6 bases, leaving 14 bases between the germline ends. The CDR3 extends over 12 amino acids. Germline CDR1 and CDR2: DFQATT and SNEGSKA (reference sequence). The CDR3 spells CSAIYEGQTQYF. The CDR3 nucleotides are TGCAGTGCCATTTACGAGGGCCAGACCCAGTACTTC.

The V gene is TRBV20-1, the J gene TRBJ1-5; the D gene is possibly TRBD1 (5 bases). Germline loops: CDR1 DFQATT, CDR2 SNEGSKA (reference sequence). Trimming removed 3 bases from V and 7 bases from J, with 10 bases in between. This CDR3 contains 12 residues. In DNA, the CDR3 is TGCAGTGCTAGGGGGGGGGGGCAGCCCCAGCATTTT. This sequence encodes CSARGGGQPQHF.

The genes are TRBV27 and TRBJ2-2; 7 bases fit TRBD1. The CDR3 is 15 residues long. V lost 8 bases and J lost 1; bases outside the gene matches: 7. Germline V gene lookup returns CDR1 MNHEY and CDR2 SMNVEV (reference sequence). The CDR3 loop reads CASGGRTGNTGELFF. The CDR3 region has the DNA TGTGCCAGCGGTGGACGGACAGGGAACACCGGGGAGCTGTTTTTT.

The chain links TRBV29-1 to TRBJ1-1, with no clear D. V shed 8 bases and J shed 1 base, with 11 bases lying between them. This CDR3 contains 12 residues. The V gene's germline CDR1 is SQVTM and CDR2 ANQGSEA. This CDR3 is CSRTFENTEAFF. As DNA, the CDR3 is TGCAGCAGGACTTTCGAGAACACTGAAGCTTTCTTT.

J is TRBJ1-5 and V is TRBV12-5; D perhaps matches TRBD1 (6 bases). CDR1 LGHNT and CDR2 FRNRAP come from the germline V gene. V lost 6 bases and J 2 bases, leaving 14 bases between the germline ends. The CDR3 covers 15 residues. CDR3 bases: TGTGCTAGTGGCACCCCAGGGGCCGGCAATCAGCCCCAGCATTTT. Protein product: CASGTPGAGNQPQHF.

This clonotype was picked up a small number of times. For the CDR3, the DNA is TGTGCCAGCAGCCAAGCCCGGACAGATAGAGACACCGGGGAGCTGTTTTTT. Protein product: CASSQARTDRDTGELFF. The genes are TRBV4-2 and TRBJ2-2, with D possibly TRBD1 on 6 matching bases. V was pared by 1 base and J by 3 bases, with 15 bases between. CDR3 length: 17 amino acids. The V gene's germline CDR1 is LGHNA and CDR2 YNFKEQ.

This clonotype was detected many times. The chain employs TRBV5-1 and TRBJ2-7, with D perhaps being TRBD1 or TRBD2 (6 bases each). Germline CDR1 is SGHRS and CDR2 is YFSETQ. This CDR3 region has 14 residues. The V and J ends lost 4 bases and 3 bases respectively, with 14 bases between them. CDR3 amino acids: CASSPGGPGYEQYF. DNA of the CDR3: TGCGCCAGCAGCCCCGGGGGCCCAGGCTACGAGCAGTACTTC.

The V gene is TRBV30, the J gene TRBJ1-4; tentative D call: TRBD1 (5 bases). Trimming cost V 5 bases and J 7 bases, with 17 bases left between them. Looked up from germline, CDR1 is GTSNPN and CDR2 is SVGIG (reference sequence). The CDR3 is made up of 14 amino acids. For the CDR3, the DNA is TGTGCCTGGCGCCCTACTGGGGCTCTTGAAAAACTGTTTTTT. Amino acids: CAWRPTGALEKLFF.

This clonotype has ten or more counts. The chain carries TRBV5-4 and TRBJ1-2, with a tentative D call TRBD1 (5 bases). CDR1 SGHNT and CDR2 YYREEE come from the germline V gene (reference sequence). This CDR3 region has 14 residues. Trimming cost V 6 bases and J 6 bases, with 18 bases left between them. The CDR3 DNA reads TGTGCCAGCAACTCCCTCGAGGAGGGGAATGGCTACACCTTC. This translates into CASNSLEEGNGYTF.

The rearrangement joins TRBV9 to TRBJ1-2; D is possibly TRBD1 (6 bases). CDR3 length equals 10 residues. V lost 10 bases and J lost 4, with 8 bases in between. Germline CDR1 SGDLS, CDR2 YYNGEE. As DNA, the CDR3 is TGTGCCCGGGGGCTCTATGGCTACACCTTC. Translating gives CARGLYGYTF.

This clonotype was observed at least ten times. The rearrangement uses TRBV12-3 or TRBV12-4 and TRBJ2-7; the D call may be TRBD1 or TRBD2 (5 bases each). The V and J ends lost 6 bases and 4 bases respectively, with 13 bases between them. The CDR3 has 13 residues. CDR3 sequence (DNA): TGTGCCAGCAGCCCAGGAGAGGGGTACGAGCAGTACTTC. This codes for CASSPGEGYEQYF.

This clonotype came up many times. The V gene is TRBV5-5, the J gene TRBJ1-2, with 8 nucleotides matching TRBD1. This CDR3 spans 14 amino acids. V shed 3 bases, J shed 3 bases, and the junction held 4 bases outside the gene matches. CDR1 and CDR2 (germline): SGHKS, YYEKEE (reference sequence). This chain's CDR3 is CASSSDRVYYGYTF. CDR3 sequence (DNA): TGTGCCAGCAGCTCGGACAGGGTGTACTATGGCTACACCTTC.

This clonotype was detected ten times or more. This chain connects TRBV27 to TRBJ1-1; 9 bases match TRBD1. Germline loops: CDR1 MNHEY, CDR2 SMNVEV (reference sequence). This CDR3 contains 15 residues. The ends lost 5 bases at V and 1 base at J; junction bases unmatched: 5. DNA for the CDR3: TGTGCCAGCAGTCCGTACAGGGGGCGGAACACTGAAGCTTTCTTT. Amino acids: CASSPYRGRNTEAFF.

The count of this clonotype is one. The rearrangement links TRBV29-1 to TRBJ1-3; D not certain. This CDR3 has 12 residues. Trimming took 3 bases from V and 0 from J, leaving 3 bases between them. Germline-derived CDR1 and CDR2 are SQVTM and ANQGSEA. The CDR3: CSVDLSGNTIYF. DNA of the CDR3: TGCAGCGTTGATCTCTCTGGAAACACCATATATTTT. Looking up the rest from reference TRBV29-1 and TRBJ1-3 gives the full variable domain: SAVISQKPSRDICQRGTSLTIQCQVDSQVTMMFWYRQQPGQSLTLIATANQGSEATYESGFVIDKFPISRPNLTFSTLTVSNMSPEDSSIYLCSVDLSGNTIYFGEGSWLTVV.

This clonotype has a handful of counts. The V call is TRBV6-7, the J call TRBJ2-7; TRBD2 matches at 8 bases. TRBV6-7 falls under the ORF class, with uncertain function. V was pared by 2 bases and J by 3 bases, with 3 bases of the junction left unmatched. The CDR3 is 14 amino acids. CDR3 amino acids: CASSYDSGGYEQYF. The CDR3 DNA sequence: TGTGCCAGCAGTTACGACAGCGGGGGCTACGAGCAGTACTTC.